This record concerns one TCR beta chain sequence. This sample stems from a study of PD-1 and CTLA-4 blockade in melanoma. CDR1 is MNHNY and CDR2 is SVGAGI in the germline V gene (reference sequence). The CDR3 consists of 14 residues. Trimming stripped 2 bases from V and 4 bases from J, with 9 bases between. The table came from immunoSEQ multiplex PCR; TCRdb's copy has only in-frame clones and leaves some out. The sample includes about 16,000 clones, about 71% of them seen just once. The clonotype comes from a human donor with melanoma. The rearrangement uses TRBV6-6 and TRBJ1-5; D is ambiguous. Sample: CD8+ T cells from peripheral blood, taken from a patient given anti-PD-1 treatment. The CDR3 protein is CASSYIQDNQPQHF. DNA for the CDR3: TGTGCCAGCAGTTACATCCAGGATAATCAGCCCCAGCATTTT.